This is a list of T cell receptor beta chains from one sample in a study of T cell responses to AZD1222 COVID-19 vaccine. Data came from immunoSEQ multiplex PCR; TCRdb stores just in-frame clones and leaves some out. The profile shows under 200,000 clones, 80% to 90% of them singletons. Here the sequenced sample was peripheral blood, taken on day 0 of MenACWY control vaccination. The receptors here all came from an adult in good health. Each CDR3 is given with its conserved first and last residue. The D gene is left open where the match is weak. Rows give clone size only sometimes, using once, few, many, or a class for an expanded clone.

j_call clone_size v_call d_call cdr3_aa cdr3_nt
TRBJ1-2 once TRBV28 . CASTIGQGRSYGYTF TGTGCCAGCACCATAGGGCAGGGCAGGAGCTACGGCTACACCTTC
TRBJ1-4 . TRBV23-1 . CASGKRGEATNEKLFF TGCGCCAGCGGCAAAAGGGGGGAGGCAACTAATGAAAAACTGTTTTTT
TRBJ2-7 . TRBV2 TRBD1 CASGGMLQGLYEQYF TGTGCCAGCGGCGGAATGTTACAGGGGTTATACGAGCAGTACTTC
TRBJ1-5 . TRBV27 TRBD1 CASSLSTGENQPQHF TGTGCCAGCAGTTTATCGACAGGGGAAAATCAGCCCCAGCATTTT
TRBJ1-4 . TRBV2 . CASSELGSAGEKLFF TGTGCCAGCAGTGAACTGGGATCAGCAGGTGAAAAACTGTTTTTT
TRBJ1-1 . TRBV7-9 . CASSPRRGIPNTEAFF TGTGCCAGCAGCCCCAGACGCGGGATTCCGAACACTGAAGCTTTCTTT
TRBJ1-4 . TRBV5-1 . CASSLEGSLYEKLFF TGCGCCAGCAGCTTGGAGGGCAGTCTTTATGAAAAACTGTTTTTT
TRBJ1-5 . TRBV19 TRBD1 CASSIIDRGRGQPQHF TGTGCCAGTAGTATAATAGACAGGGGGCGCGGTCAGCCCCAGCATTTT
TRBJ2-3 . TRBV7-7 . CASSSSGLITDTQYF TGTGCCAGCAGCTCCTCGGGACTCATCACAGATACGCAGTATTTT
TRBJ1-1 . TRBV7-9 . CASSLARPEEAFF TGTGCCAGCAGCTTAGCGCGGCCAGAAGAAGCTTTCTTT
TRBJ2-7 few TRBV5-4 . CASSSARFGNEQYF TGTGCCAGCAGCTCCGCAAGGTTCGGGAACGAGCAGTACTTC
TRBJ1-5 few TRBV19 TRBD1 CASSGQGGIQPQHF TGTGCCAGTAGCGGACAGGGTGGGATTCAGCCCCAGCATTTT
TRBJ2-7 . TRBV6-5 TRBD1 CASSRDSFTYEQYF TGTGCCAGCAGTCGGGACAGCTTTACCTACGAGCAGTACTTC
TRBJ2-4 few TRBV15 . CATSRGGLDIQYF TGTGCCACCAGCAGAGGAGGGCTGGACATTCAGTACTTC
TRBJ1-1 once TRBV12-3/TRBV12-4 . CASTGTGGTEAFF TGTGCCAGCACTGGGACGGGTGGCACTGAAGCTTTCTTT
TRBJ2-3 once TRBV6-1 TRBD1 CASSKDRGSDTDTQYF TGTGCCAGCAGTAAAGACAGGGGAAGTGATACAGATACGCAGTATTTT
TRBJ1-5 . TRBV28 . CASSLSMGNQPQHF TGTGCCAGCAGTTTATCCATGGGTAATCAGCCCCAGCATTTT
TRBJ2-7 . TRBV14 TRBD1 CASSQGTGGYEQYF TGTGCCAGCAGCCAGGGGACAGGGGGCTACGAGCAGTACTTC
TRBJ2-5 . TRBV15 . CATSRPPGPRSGTQYF TGTGCCACCAGCAGACCCCCGGGACCGCGGTCAGGGACCCAGTACTTC
TRBJ1-1 once TRBV7-8 . CASSLADWNTEAFF TGTGCCAGCAGCTTAGCTGATTGGAACACTGAAGCTTTCTTT
TRBJ1-6 once TRBV5-1 . CASSPGYNSPLHF TGCGCCAGCAGCCCAGGTTATAATTCACCCCTCCACTTT
TRBJ2-2 once TRBV6-1 . CASSDAGRGVGELFF TGTGCCAGCAGTGACGCCGGACGAGGGGTCGGGGAGCTGTTTTTT
TRBJ2-4 once TRBV3-1/TRBV3-2 . CASSQGMGFENIQYF TGTGCCAGCAGCCAAGGCATGGGGTTCGAAAACATTCAGTACTTC
TRBJ2-2 few TRBV6-2/TRBV6-3 . CASSDRPPSGELFF TGTGCCAGCAGTGATAGGCCACCAAGCGGGGAGCTGTTTTTT
TRBJ1-1 . TRBV30 . CAWSTRSEAFF TGTGCCTGGAGTACCCGATCTGAAGCTTTCTTT
TRBJ1-1 few TRBV14 . CASSQGWGVGYVF TGTGCCAGCAGCCAAGGCTGGGGGGTGGGGTACGTCTTT
TRBJ2-7 . TRBV3-1/TRBV3-2 TRBD2 CASSHSSGSYEQYF TGTGCCAGCAGCCATTCTAGCGGGAGTTACGAGCAGTACTTC
TRBJ2-7 . TRBV7-9 . CASSLGVSTYEQYF TGTGCCAGCAGCTTAGGTGTCTCCACCTACGAGCAGTACTTC
TRBJ2-1 . TRBV5-4 TRBD2 CASSLDGGSTNEQFF TGTGCCAGCAGCTTGGACGGCGGGAGTACAAATGAGCAGTTCTTC
TRBJ1-4 . TRBV11-2 TRBD1 CASSLEGGSSTNEKLFF TGTGCCAGCAGCTTAGAAGGGGGCTCTTCGACTAATGAAAAACTGTTTTTT
TRBJ1-4 . TRBV4-1 . CASSRVETNEKLFF TGCGCCAGCAGCCGCGTGGAAACTAATGAAAAACTGTTTTTT
TRBJ2-3 . TRBV6-4 . CASSRDLSSDTQYF TGTGCCAGCAGCAGGGACTTAAGTTCAGATACGCAGTATTTT
TRBJ2-3 . TRBV6-1 . CASSDGGGDTDTQYF TGTGCCAGCAGTGATGGAGGGGGCGACACAGATACGCAGTATTTT
TRBJ1-2 . TRBV18 TRBD1 CASSPSAGQGVGYGYTF TGTGCCAGCTCACCCAGTGCCGGACAGGGGGTTGGCTATGGCTACACCTTC
TRBJ1-2 . TRBV7-9 . CASSLNILTGHQIYGYTF TGTGCCAGCAGCTTAAACATCCTAACGGGACACCAGATCTATGGCTACACCTTC
TRBJ2-3 . TRBV7-2 TRBD2 CASRSLVGVAGADTQYF TGTGCCAGCAGGTCCCTTGTGGGGGTAGCGGGGGCAGATACGCAGTATTTT